Described below is a single T cell receptor (beta chain) sequence and its context. CDR3 length: 15 amino acids. V dropped 5 bases and J dropped 7 bases, with 17 bases sitting between them. Germline CDR1 LNHDA, CDR2 SQIVND (reference sequence). Resections obtained during corrective heart surgery supplied the thymus tissue. Each of the donors was a healthy Finnish infant who was undergoing open corrective cardiac surgery for congenital heart defects. These data are taken from a study of human thymus T cells. The method was immunoSEQ multiplex PCR; TCRdb's version includes in-frame clones alone and lacks a portion of them. The profile covers tens of thousands of clones, with 85% to 95% appearing a single time and around 0.034% taken by the ten largest.

This sequence originates from a girl younger than two with a congenital heart defect but otherwise immunologically healthy. Source material: thymus tissue. The V and J genes are TRBV19 and TRBJ1-4; perhaps TRBD1 as D (5 bases). The CDR3 DNA reads as TGTGCCAGTAGTCCTACAGGTTCCACGGCTGAAAAACTGTTTTTT. This encodes CASSPTGSTAEKLFF.